This TCR beta chain was recovered during a study of blood T cell repertoires in COVID-19. V lost 7 bases to trimming and J lost 0 bases; unmatched junction nucleotides: 19. Germline V gene sequence: CDR1 MNHEY, CDR2 SMNVEV (reference sequence). The CDR3 covers 20 residues. Sequencing used immunoSEQ multiplex PCR; TCRdb keeps in-frame clones, though not all of them. The sample contains 35,000 to 50,000 clones, 90% of which appear only once. This rearrangement joins TRBV27 to TRBJ2-3; 10 bases are shared with TRBD2. The sequence was collected from a man aged 50 to 60 with active COVID-19. The sample was peripheral blood. The CDR3 loop is CASTPPGGLAGVPSTDTQYF. CDR3 nucleotide sequence: TGTGCCAGCACTCCCCCTGGGGGGCTAGCGGGGGTCCCTAGCACAGATACGCAGTATTTT.